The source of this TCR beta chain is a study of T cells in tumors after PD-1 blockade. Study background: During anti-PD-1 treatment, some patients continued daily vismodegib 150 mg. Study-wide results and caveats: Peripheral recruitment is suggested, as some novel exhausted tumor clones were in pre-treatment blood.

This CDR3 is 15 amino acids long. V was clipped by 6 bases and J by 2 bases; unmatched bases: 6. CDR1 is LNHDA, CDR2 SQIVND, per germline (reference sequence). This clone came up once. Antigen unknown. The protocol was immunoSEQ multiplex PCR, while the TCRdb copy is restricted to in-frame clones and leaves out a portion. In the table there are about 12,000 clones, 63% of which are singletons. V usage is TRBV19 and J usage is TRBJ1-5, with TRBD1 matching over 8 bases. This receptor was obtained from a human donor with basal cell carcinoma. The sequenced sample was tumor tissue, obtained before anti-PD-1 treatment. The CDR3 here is CASRGQGAGNQPQHF. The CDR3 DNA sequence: TGTGCCAGTAGGGGGCAGGGGGCTGGCAATCAGCCCCAGCATTTT.